The 25 T cell receptor beta chains below come from one sample, sequenced in a study of cytomegalovirus exposure and HLA in healthy donors (dated by TCRdb to about 2017). Receptors were amplified or captured by the immunoSEQ multiplex PCR assay. The multiplex PCR relied on a mix of 60 forward primers for TCR Vbeta segments and 13 reverse primers for TCR Jbeta segments. TCRdb limited this immuneACCESS table to in-frame rearrangements with V and J called. A share of clones is missing; checked studies link under half to unresolved V genes, and the rest is unexplained. This sample is represented by some 90,000 clones; 70% to 85% of them were singletons. The top ten constitute approximately 3.6% of the sample. The sequencing sample was made of PBMCs. All receptors derive from a middle-aged man in good health and CMV-seronegative.

This chain uses TRBV5-1 with TRBJ2-1, with 8 bases identical to TRBD2. Germline CDR1 and CDR2: SGHRS and YFSETQ. The CDR3 is 19 residues long. V shed 1 base, J shed 9 bases, and the junction held 21 bases outside the gene matches. The CDR3, as DNA: TGCGCCAGCAGCTTGTATGGTGGTGCGGGAGGCCTTGGGAGTGTTGAGCAGTTCTTC. It codes for CASSLYGGAGGLGSVEQFF.

V is TRBV11-2 and J is TRBJ2-7; TRBD2 agrees at 7 bases. The length of the CDR3 is 16 residues. Germline V gives CDR1 SGHAT, CDR2 FQNNGV. The J segment lost 6 bases and the V segment lost 5 bases, leaving 16 bases of the junction unmatched. CDR3 in amino acids: CASSPRRVAGGVEQYF. The CDR3 region has the DNA TGTGCCAGCAGCCCCCGACGGGTAGCGGGTGGAGTCGAGCAGTACTTC.

The V call is TRBV6-5, the J call TRBJ2-7, with 11 bases identical to TRBD2. The CDR3 is 14 amino acids. V shed 6 bases and J 4 bases; nucleotides not matched to a gene: 5. The germline V gene encodes CDR1 MNHEY and CDR2 SVGAGI. The CDR3 sequence is CASSRGTSGYEQYF. In DNA form, the CDR3 reads TGTGCCAGCAGCCGCGGGACTAGCGGATACGAGCAGTACTTC.

The chain employs TRBV5-1 and TRBJ1-2; 8 bases map to TRBD1. The CDR3 length is 15 residues. Germline CDR1 and CDR2: SGHRS and YFSETQ. V gave up 0 bases and J gave up 0 bases; unmatched junction bases: 1. The CDR3 loop reads CASSLADRANYGYTF. Written as DNA, the CDR3 is TGCGCCAGCAGCTTGGCGGACAGGGCTAACTATGGCTACACCTTC. The full variable domain, completed using reference TRBV5-1 and TRBJ1-2, is KAGVTQTPRYLIKTRGQQVTLSCSPISGHRSVSWYQQTPGQGLQFLFEYFSETQRNKGNFPGRFSGRQFSNSRSEMNVSTLELGDSALYLCASSLADRANYGYTFGSGTRLTVV.

The chain links TRBV2 to TRBJ2-2; D perhaps matches TRBD2 (5 bases). Germline values: CDR1 SNHLY, CDR2 FYNNEI. The CDR3 is 14 residues long. V lost 0 bases, J lost 5 bases, and 7 bases lay in between. The DNA of the CDR3 is TGTGCCAGCAGTGAAGCGCCGGGGACCGGGGAGCTGTTTTTT. This codes for CASSEAPGTGELFF.

The V and J genes are TRBV5-8 and TRBJ1-2, with D possibly TRBD1 on 6 matching bases. V lost 3 bases and J 4 bases, leaving 13 bases between the germline ends. The CDR3 sequence is 14 residues long. CDR1 and CDR2 (germline): SGHTS, YDEGEE. The CDR3 loop is CASSSINRVYGYTF. As DNA, the CDR3 is TGTGCCAGCAGCTCCATCAACAGGGTCTATGGCTACACCTTC.

V gene TRBV5-1 combines with J gene TRBJ2-7; possible D gene TRBD1, 6 bases. This CDR3 has 14 amino acids. V lost 0 bases and J lost 2, with 9 bases in between. Germline loops: CDR1 SGHRS, CDR2 YFSETQ. The CDR3 loop reads CASSLGQATYEQYF. As DNA, the CDR3 is TGCGCCAGCAGCTTGGGACAGGCCACCTACGAGCAGTACTTC. The variable domain in full, with the rest retrieved from reference TRBV5-1 and TRBJ2-7, is KAGVTQTPRYLIKTRGQQVTLSCSPISGHRSVSWYQQTPGQGLQFLFEYFSETQRNKGNFPGRFSGRQFSNSRSEMNVSTLELGDSALYLCASSLGQATYEQYFGPGTRLTVT.

The chain couples TRBV7-2 to TRBJ2-1; D may be TRBD2 (5 bases). The CDR3 consists of 13 residues. The V gene's germline CDR1 is SGHTA and CDR2 FQGNSA. The ends were cut back, 4 bases at V and 7 bases at J, with 11 bases in the middle. Written as DNA, the CDR3 is TGTGCCAGCAGCTCGGGGTGGGGTAATGAGCAGTTCTTC. This codes for CASSSGWGNEQFF.

V is TRBV2 and J is TRBJ1-6, with 7 nucleotides matching TRBD1. V dropped 3 bases and J dropped 4; count of bases not matched to a gene: 0. In germline, CDR1 is SNHLY, CDR2 FYNNEI. This CDR3 is 14 amino acids long. The CDR3 nucleotides are TGTGCCAGCAGTGAGACAGGGTATAATTCACCCCTCCACTTT. Protein: CASSETGYNSPLHF.

Only a few counts were recorded for this clone. The rearrangement uses TRBV5-1 and TRBJ2-1; 9 bases agree with TRBD1. The CDR3 has 15 amino acids. J lost 9 bases, V lost 4 bases, and 11 bases had no gene match. From germline, CDR1 is SGHRS and CDR2 YFSETQ. Here the CDR3 reads CASSPGDREFGEQFF. The CDR3 bases are TGCGCCAGCAGCCCAGGGGACAGGGAGTTTGGTGAGCAGTTCTTC. Supplemented by reference TRBV5-1 and TRBJ2-1, the full variable domain reads KAGVTQTPRYLIKTRGQQVTLSCSPISGHRSVSWYQQTPGQGLQFLFEYFSETQRNKGNFPGRFSGRQFSNSRSEMNVSTLELGDSALYLCASSPGDREFGEQFFGPGTRLTVL.

This clone was seen once. The chain has TRBV29-1 and TRBJ2-3; 8 positions agree with TRBD2. The CDR3 runs to 16 residues. Germline CDR1 is SQVTM and CDR2 is ANQGSEA. The junction had 10 bases not matched to a gene; V was cut back by 3 bases and J by 2 bases. The CDR3 bases are TGCAGCGTTGAGGGCCAACTAGCGGACTACACAGATACGCAGTATTTT. Amino acids: CSVEGQLADYTDTQYF.

The gene calls are TRBV7-9 and TRBJ2-3, with D maybe TRBD2 (6 bases). Germline V gene sequence: CDR1 SEHNR, CDR2 FQNEAQ (reference sequence). This CDR3 is built from 16 residues. Trimming removed 3 bases at V and 0 bases at J, with 13 bases between. The CDR3 sequence is CASSLAGPISTDTQYF. DNA for the CDR3: TGTGCCAGCAGCTTGGCGGGGCCAATTAGCACAGATACGCAGTATTTT.

The chain recombines TRBV18 with TRBJ1-4; D is possibly TRBD1 (6 bases). V dropped 3 bases and J dropped 8 bases, with 19 bases sitting between them. The CDR3 loop spans 16 amino acids. Germline V CDR1 and CDR2: KGHSH, LQKENI. CDR3 DNA sequence: TGTGCCAGCTCACCTGCTGCGGGGGCCCCTTGGGAAAAACTGTTTTTT. Translation gives CASSPAAGAPWEKLFF.

This chain joins TRBV18 and TRBJ2-7; 7 nucleotides agree with TRBD1. The junction had 3 bases not matched to a gene; V was cut back by 1 base and J by 6 bases. CDR3 length equals 13 residues. Germline V CDR1 and CDR2: KGHSH, LQKENI. The CDR3 loop is CASSPLSGGEQYF. DNA for the CDR3: TGTGCCAGCTCACCACTGTCAGGGGGCGAGCAGTACTTC.

This rearrangement joins TRBV6-5 to TRBJ1-5; D perhaps matches TRBD1 (5 bases). Germline V gene lookup returns CDR1 MNHEY and CDR2 SVGAGI. The CDR3 spans 12 residues. V was pared by 5 bases and J by 8 bases, with 10 bases between. CDR3 bases: TGTGCCAGCAGTCGCCCGGGGGAGCCCCAGCATTTT. Translated, it gives CASSRPGEPQHF.

This clone was detected a few times. V usage is TRBV5-1 and J usage is TRBJ2-3; possible D gene TRBD2, 6 bases. Per the germline V gene, CDR1 is SGHRS and CDR2 is YFSETQ. CDR3 length equals 15 residues. The V end lost 2 bases, the J end lost 0 bases, and 10 bases lay between the germline ends. CDR3 nucleotides: TGCGCCAGCAGCTTTAGCGGTGCTAGCACAGATACGCAGTATTTT. Translation: CASSFSGASTDTQYF. The variable domain in full, with the rest retrieved from reference TRBV5-1 and TRBJ2-3, is KAGVTQTPRYLIKTRGQQVTLSCSPISGHRSVSWYQQTPGQGLQFLFEYFSETQRNKGNFPGRFSGRQFSNSRSEMNVSTLELGDSALYLCASSFSGASTDTQYFGPGTRLTVL.

Points on this clone: The junction shows a germline mismatch at one end, possibly a read error. CDR3: CASSLGLAGYNEHFF. As DNA, the CDR3 is TGTGCTAGCAGCTTAGGACTAGCGGGATACAATGAGCACTTCTTC. V usage is TRBV7-7 and J usage is TRBJ2-1; TRBD2 matches 12 bases. This CDR3 contains 15 residues. Germline V lookup: CDR1 SSHAT, CDR2 FNYEAQ (reference sequence).

The V and J genes are TRBV11-2 and TRBJ1-4; D might be TRBD1 (5 bases). CDR3 length: 19 residues. Germline assignment: CDR1 SGHAT and CDR2 FQNNGV. V dropped 5 bases and J dropped 4 bases, with 26 bases sitting between them. The DNA for the CDR3 is TGTGCCAGCAGCCCCGGGAGGGGCGAGGGTATTGGGCTTAATGAAAAACTGTTTTTT. This encodes CASSPGRGEGIGLNEKLFF.

The chain couples TRBV5-1 to TRBJ2-1, with D maybe TRBD2 (5 bases). This CDR3 is built from 21 residues. CDR1 SGHRS and CDR2 YFSETQ come from the germline V gene. V was pared by 0 bases and J by 0 bases, with 25 bases between. The CDR3 DNA sequence: TGCGCCAGCAGCTTGGTCGGAGTGGGGTACGGTGGGAGCCGCTCCTACAATGAGCAGTTCTTC. Amino acid sequence: CASSLVGVGYGGSRSYNEQFF. The full variable domain, completed using reference TRBV5-1 and TRBJ2-1, is KAGVTQTPRYLIKTRGQQVTLSCSPISGHRSVSWYQQTPGQGLQFLFEYFSETQRNKGNFPGRFSGRQFSNSRSEMNVSTLELGDSALYLCASSLVGVGYGGSRSYNEQFFGPGTRLTVL.

The J gene is TRBJ1-2, the V gene TRBV27; D unresolved. This CDR3 spans 16 amino acids. CDR1 and CDR2 (germline): MNHEY, SMNVEV (reference sequence). V shed 4 bases and J shed 0 bases, with 15 bases lying between them. The chain's CDR3 is CASSSGGLVANYGYTF. The CDR3 region has the DNA TGTGCCAGCAGTTCAGGCGGACTAGTAGCTAACTATGGCTACACCTTC.

The J gene is TRBJ2-1, the V gene TRBV7-3; TRBD2 aligns across 16 bases. The CDR3 is 20 residues long. From germline, CDR1 is SGHTA and CDR2 FQGTGA. Trimming at V came to 5 bases and at J to 0 bases, leaving 10 bases not matched to a gene. Written as DNA, the CDR3 is TGTGCCAGCAGCAAGATTCCGGGACTAGCGGGAGGGAGCTCCTACAATGAGCAGTTCTTC. The encoded protein is CASSKIPGLAGGSSYNEQFF.

The J gene is TRBJ2-2, the V gene TRBV25-1; possibly TRBD2 for D (7 bases). Between the trimmed V and J ends, which lost 4 bases and 4 bases, there was a span of 13 bases. Germline CDR1 and CDR2: MGHDK and SYGVNS. The CDR3 consists of 15 residues. The CDR3 bases are TGTGCCAGCAGTGCCCACCGGGGGGCCACCGGGGAGCTGTTTTTT. It specifies CASSAHRGATGELFF.

This chain links TRBV20-1 with TRBJ2-7; maybe TRBD1 (5 bases). CDR1 and CDR2 (germline): DFQATT, SNEGSKA (reference sequence). V was clipped by 5 bases and J by 5 bases, with 10 bases between them. This CDR3 comprises 11 residues. CDR3 residues: CSADRVNEQYF. In DNA form, the CDR3 reads TGCAGTGCTGACAGAGTGAACGAGCAGTACTTC.

The gene calls are TRBV6-5 and TRBJ2-7; TRBD2 agrees at 7 bases. Germline-derived CDR1 and CDR2 are MNHEY and SVGAGI. V gave up 6 bases and J gave up 0 bases; unmatched junction bases: 8. This CDR3 region has 15 residues. CDR3: CASRESGTLSYEQYF. CDR3 nucleotide sequence: TGTGCCAGCAGGGAAAGCGGGACCCTCTCCTACGAGCAGTACTTC.

The chain links TRBV6-4 to TRBJ2-1, with D maybe TRBD2 (5 bases). This CDR3 comprises 17 residues. The germline CDR1 and CDR2 sequences are MRHNA and SNTAGT. V gave up 5 bases and J gave up 0 bases, with 17 bases separating them. The CDR3 coding sequence is TGTGCCAGCAGTCCCGGGATAATACAATCCTCCTACAATGAGCAGTTCTTC. This codes for CASSPGIIQSSYNEQFF.